The 25 T cell receptor beta chains below come from one sample, sequenced in a study of T cell responses to AZD1222 COVID-19 vaccine. This table comes from immunoSEQ multiplex PCR, and its TCRdb copy is limited to in-frame clones, with some not included. In the table there are approximately 130,000 clones, around 85% of which are singletons. The sample was peripheral blood, taken 28 days after the second dose of the MenACWY control vaccine. These receptors originate from an adult who received the MenACWY meningococcal vaccine as a control.

V and J are TRBV4-1 and TRBJ2-3, with 10 bases that match TRBD2. The CDR3 sequence is 18 residues long. The V segment lost 6 bases and the J segment 0 bases; nucleotides outside the gene matches: 12. Germline lookup yields CDR1 MGHRA and CDR2 YSYEKL. DNA for the CDR3: TGCGCCAGCAGTCGTTCCGGGACTAGCGACTATAGCACAGATACGCAGTATTTT. Protein: CASSRSGTSDYSTDTQYF.

The gene calls are TRBV7-9 and TRBJ1-1; no clear D gene. The CDR3 is 14 residues long. Germline CDR1 and CDR2: SEHNR and FQNEAQ (reference sequence). The ends were cut back, 0 bases at V and 0 bases at J, with 5 bases in the middle. CDR3 amino acids: CASSLATVNTEAFF. CDR3 sequence (DNA): TGTGCCAGCAGCTTAGCGACGGTGAACACTGAAGCTTTCTTT. Full variable domain (rest looked up from reference TRBV7-9 and TRBJ1-1): DTGVSQNPRHKITKRGQNVTFRCDPISEHNRLYWYRQTLGQGPEFLTYFQNEAQLEKSRLLSDRFSAERPKGSFSTLEIQRTEQGDSAMYLCASSLATVNTEAFFGQGTRLTVV.

The CDR3 spells CASSPARLNTEAFF. The CDR3 DNA sequence: TGTGCCAGCTCACCGGCCAGGTTGAACACTGAAGCTTTCTTT. V gene TRBV18 combines with J gene TRBJ1-1; no clear D gene. Germline V lookup: CDR1 KGHSH, CDR2 LQKENI. V lost 3 bases and J 0 bases, leaving 8 bases between the germline ends. The CDR3 spans 14 residues.

This chain connects TRBV19 to TRBJ1-2; D remains ambiguous. Germline V lookup: CDR1 LNHDA, CDR2 SQIVND (reference sequence). The CDR3 runs 14 residues. With 6 bases removed from V and 0 bases from J, the gap between germline ends came to 11 bases. The CDR3 loop reads CASREAGTNYGYTF. The CDR3 coding sequence is TGTGCCAGTAGAGAGGCCGGAACTAACTATGGCTACACCTTC.

J is TRBJ2-2 and V is TRBV6-5; the match to TRBD1 covers 7 bases. The CDR3 runs 15 residues. Losses at the gene ends were 2 bases for V and 3 bases for J; bases not matched to a gene: 3. The V gene's germline CDR1 is MNHEY and CDR2 SVGAGI. For the CDR3, the DNA is TGTGCCAGCAGTTACGGGCAGGGGGACACCGGGGAGCTGTTTTTT. Encoded protein: CASSYGQGDTGELFF.

This rearrangement joins TRBV14 to TRBJ1-2, with 8 nucleotides matching TRBD1. The germline V gene has CDR1 SGHDN and CDR2 FVKESK. The CDR3 is 15 residues long. V shed 0 bases and J 6 bases; nucleotides not matched to a gene: 6. CDR3 bases: TGTGCCAGCAGCCAAGATACGTTCAGGGGGCATGGCTACACCTTC. Its protein product is CASSQDTFRGHGYTF.

The chain combines TRBV7-9 with TRBJ2-5, with D perhaps matching TRBD2 (7 bases). Trimming removed 3 bases at V and 3 bases at J, with 14 bases between. The germline CDR1 and CDR2 sequences are SEHNR and FQNEAQ (reference sequence). There are 15 residues in the CDR3. The CDR3 here is CASSFGGAAKETQYF. For the CDR3, the DNA is TGTGCCAGCAGCTTTGGGGGGGCAGCGAAAGAGACCCAGTACTTC. Full variable domain (missing parts from reference TRBV7-9 and TRBJ2-5): DTGVSQNPRHKITKRGQNVTFRCDPISEHNRLYWYRQTLGQGPEFLTYFQNEAQLEKSRLLSDRFSAERPKGSFSTLEIQRTEQGDSAMYLCASSFGGAAKETQYFGPGTRLLVL.

V usage is TRBV19 and J usage is TRBJ2-5; D may be TRBD1 (6 bases). The CDR3 covers 13 residues. Trimming pared 4 bases from V and 7 bases from J, leaving 13 bases between. Germline CDR1 reads LNHDA; CDR2 reads SQIVND (reference sequence). The DNA for the CDR3 is TGTGCCAGTAGTACTAATAAAGGGGGGACCCAGTACTTC. Residues: CASSTNKGGTQYF.

In this sample, this clone turned up a few times. V is TRBV28 and J is TRBJ1-2, with D tentatively TRBD1 (5 bases). The CDR3 is 15 amino acids. Germline V gene lookup returns CDR1 MDHEN and CDR2 SYDVKM. With 4 bases removed from V and 5 bases from J, the gap between germline ends came to 17 bases. The CDR3 DNA sequence: TGTGCCAGCAGTTACCCTCCGGGACGAGGATATGGCTACACCTTC. It specifies CASSYPPGRGYGYTF.

This sequence joins TRBV7-2 and TRBJ2-5; D is perhaps TRBD2 (5 bases). Trimming pared 5 bases from V and 4 bases from J, leaving 11 bases between. Per the germline V gene, CDR1 is SGHTA and CDR2 is FQGNSA. There are 13 residues in the CDR3. The CDR3 is CASSPQRAETQYF. The CDR3 nucleotides are TGTGCCAGCAGCCCCCAGAGGGCAGAGACCCAGTACTTC.

The chain has TRBV3-1 (or the pseudogene TRBV3-2) and TRBJ2-3; 8 positions match TRBD1. Germline CDR1 is LGHDT and CDR2 is YNNKEL (reference sequence). CDR3 length: 16 residues. Trimming removed 0 bases from V and 4 bases from J; junction bases left unmatched: 6. In DNA form, the CDR3 reads TGTGCCAGCAGCCAAGACTTACAGGGGGGATCAGATACGCAGTATTTT. This sequence encodes CASSQDLQGGSDTQYF.

This clone was recorded once. The chain employs TRBV7-3 and TRBJ2-7; a weak D match, TRBD2 (6 bases). CDR3 size: 14 residues. The V end lost 5 bases, the J end lost 1 base, and 12 bases lay between the germline ends. In germline, CDR1 is SGHTA, CDR2 FQGTGA. CDR3 residues: CASSLLSGSYEQYF. CDR3 coding DNA: TGTGCCAGCAGCCTCCTTAGCGGATCCTACGAGCAGTACTTC.

This clone was observed once. The V and J genes are TRBV7-8 and TRBJ1-1, with a weak D call TRBD1 (5 bases). This CDR3 has 14 residues. Germline values: CDR1 SGHVS, CDR2 FQNEAQ. V lost 0 bases, J lost 2 bases, and 7 bases lay in between. CDR3 protein: CASSLAQGNTEAFF. In nucleotides, the CDR3 is TGTGCCAGCAGCTTAGCGCAGGGTAACACTGAAGCTTTCTTT.

The CDR3 sequence: CASSTLAHYGYTF. The CDR3 nucleotides read TGTGCCAGTAGCACCCTAGCTCACTATGGCTACACCTTC. V and J are TRBV19 and TRBJ1-2; the D is unclear. Germline values: CDR1 LNHDA, CDR2 SQIVND (reference sequence). This CDR3 has 13 amino acids. V shed 6 bases and J shed 3 bases, with 11 bases lying between them.

The rearrangement uses TRBV29-1 and TRBJ1-4; 10 bases are a match to TRBD1. CDR3 size: 14 residues. The germline V gene has CDR1 SQVTM and CDR2 ANQGSEA. Losses at the gene ends were 6 bases for V and 6 bases for J; bases not matched to a gene: 7. CDR3 in amino acids: CSVGQGTRDEKLFF. The CDR3 region has the DNA TGCAGCGTGGGACAGGGGACAAGAGATGAAAAACTGTTTTTT.

The count of this clone is one. The chain links TRBV28 to TRBJ1-1; D might be TRBD1 (5 bases). This CDR3 spans 15 amino acids. Germline V gives CDR1 MDHEN, CDR2 SYDVKM. V gave up 2 bases and J gave up 2 bases, with 12 bases separating them. The CDR3 nucleotides read TGTGCCAGCAGTTTAAGGTCCAGGGTCAACACTGAAGCTTTCTTT. Amino acids: CASSLRSRVNTEAFF.

The chain has TRBV7-8 and TRBJ1-2; 8 nucleotides align to TRBD1. This CDR3 spans 15 amino acids. From germline, CDR1 is SGHVS and CDR2 FQNEAQ. Unmatched junction bases numbered 7, after V lost 3 bases and J lost 4 bases. CDR3 sequence reads: CASSFGQGRGYGYTF. Written as DNA, the CDR3 is TGTGCCAGCAGCTTCGGACAGGGACGAGGCTATGGCTACACCTTC. Supplemented by reference TRBV7-8 and TRBJ1-2, the full variable domain reads GAGVSQSPRYKVAKRGQDVALRCDPISGHVSLFWYQQALGQGPEFLTYFQNEAQLDKSGLPSDRFFAERPEGSVSTLKIQRTQQEDSAVYLCASSFGQGRGYGYTFGSGTRLTVV.

The gene calls are TRBV5-5 and TRBJ1-1; 10 nucleotides agree with TRBD1. V trimming: 5 bases; J trimming: 0 bases; junction bases outside the gene matches: 10. The germline V gene encodes CDR1 SGHKS and CDR2 YYEKEE (reference sequence). The CDR3 consists of 17 residues. DNA of the CDR3: TGTGCCAGCAGAAACCGGGACAGGGGTTATATGAACACTGAAGCTTTCTTT. This translates into CASRNRDRGYMNTEAFF.

The rearrangement links TRBV5-6 to TRBJ2-3; maybe TRBD2 (5 bases). Germline assignment: CDR1 SGHDT and CDR2 YYEEEE. Deletions cut 0 bases from V and 5 bases from J, with 16 bases between. This CDR3 region has 16 residues. As DNA, the CDR3 is TGTGCCAGCAGCTTGGGATCGGTAGCGTCTCGAGATACGCAGTATTTT. Amino acid sequence: CASSLGSVASRDTQYF.

Here the CDR3 reads CASSSRTEFEGIQYF. CDR3 DNA: TGTGCCAGCAGTTCACGGACCGAGTTTGAGGGCATTCAGTACTTC. This rearrangement joins TRBV6-5 to TRBJ2-4, with D maybe TRBD2 (5 bases). The CDR3 runs 15 residues. Germline lookup yields CDR1 MNHEY and CDR2 SVGAGI. The germline V and J ends were trimmed by 4 bases and 9 bases, with 19 bases remaining between them.

The rearrangement joins TRBV19 to TRBJ2-1, with 8 bases that match TRBD2. Unmatched junction bases numbered 7, after V lost 1 base and J lost 2 bases. The CDR3 has 17 residues. Germline V gives CDR1 LNHDA, CDR2 SQIVND (reference sequence). The CDR3 sequence: CASSIVRAGGPYNEQFF. For the CDR3, the DNA is TGTGCCAGTAGTATAGTTCGGGCGGGGGGTCCCTACAATGAGCAGTTCTTC.

The chain carries TRBV15 and TRBJ1-2; possibly TRBD1 for D (5 bases). The CDR3 is 13 amino acids. Germline CDR1 is LNHNV and CDR2 is YYDKDF (reference sequence). With 5 bases removed from V and 2 bases from J, the gap between germline ends came to 9 bases. The CDR3 DNA reads TGTGCCACCAGCGGCGGGGCGAACTATGGCTACACCTTC. The encoded protein is CATSGGANYGYTF.

The genes are TRBV11-2 and TRBJ2-3, with TRBD2 matching 12 bases. The CDR3 has 19 residues. CDR1 is SGHAT, CDR2 FQNNGV, per germline. V lost 5 bases to trimming and J lost 2 bases; unmatched junction nucleotides: 14. The CDR3 DNA is TGTGCCAGCAGCCCTACCGGACTAGCGGGGCCCAGCAACACAGATACGCAGTATTTT. This gives the protein CASSPTGLAGPSNTDTQYF.

In its sample, this clone was seen a few times. This chain joins TRBV24-1 and TRBJ2-2, with 10 bases that match TRBD1. The length of the CDR3 is 16 residues. Germline trimming cut 4 bases from V and 4 bases from J; bases unmatched to any gene: 5. CDR1 and CDR2 (germline): KGHDR, SFDVKD. CDR3 bases: TGTGCCACCAGTGACCCGGGACAGGGGTTCACCGGGGAGCTGTTTTTT. Encoded protein: CATSDPGQGFTGELFF.

The V and J genes are TRBV28 and TRBJ2-4, with 13 bases lining up with TRBD2. The CDR3 is 17 residues long. V was clipped by 4 bases and J by 7 bases; unmatched bases: 10. Germline-derived CDR1 and CDR2 are MDHEN and SYDVKM. CDR3 sequence (DNA): TGTGCCAGCAGTTCGGGACTAGCGGGGCTACCTGGGAACATTCAGTACTTC. Amino acids: CASSSGLAGLPGNIQYF.